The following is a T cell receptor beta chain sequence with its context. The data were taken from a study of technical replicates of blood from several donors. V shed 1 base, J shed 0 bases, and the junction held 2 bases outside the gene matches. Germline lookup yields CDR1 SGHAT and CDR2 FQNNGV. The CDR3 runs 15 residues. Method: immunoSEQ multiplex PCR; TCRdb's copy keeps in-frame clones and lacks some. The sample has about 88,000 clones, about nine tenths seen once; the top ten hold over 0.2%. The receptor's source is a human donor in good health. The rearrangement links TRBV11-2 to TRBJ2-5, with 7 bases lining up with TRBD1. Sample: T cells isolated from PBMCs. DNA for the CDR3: TGTGCCAGCAGCTTAGGGGACAGCTACCAAGAGACCCAGTACTTC. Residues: CASSLGDSYQETQYF.